This T cell receptor beta chain derives from a study of type 1 regulatory T cells. Study information: An in vitro protocol generated T-allo10, a Tr1-enriched, alloantigen-specific CD4 T cell product.

Germline V gives CDR1 KGHSH, CDR2 LQKENI. The germline V and J ends were trimmed by 8 bases and 3 bases, with 13 bases remaining between them. This CDR3 is built from 13 residues. This clonotype was counted only a few times. Its antigen is still unknown. TCRdb recomputed calls from the reads with MiXCR, one row per CDR3 protein. The sample has roughly 60,000 distinct CDR3 sequences; roughly two thirds are singletons. Sequenced material: cultured non-Tr1 T cells, either the whole culture or a sorted T cell fraction (not recorded which). This rearrangement joins TRBV18 to TRBJ1-1; no firm D call. The receptor's source is a human donor in good health. The chain's CDR3 is CASTGQYDTEAFF. In DNA form, the CDR3 reads TGTGCCAGCACCGGTCAGTATGACACTGAAGCTTTCTTT.